The entry below describes one T cell receptor (beta chain). What it binds is unknown. Patients were aged 18 to 65, had disease duration under 2 months, and had newly diagnosed hyperthyroidism. Diagnoses rested on clinical symptoms, serum thyroxine and TRAb, thyroid ultrasound and orbital computed tomography. This entry is derived from a study of T cells in Graves' hyperthyroidism and ophthalmopathy. CDR1 is SGHRS, CDR2 YFSETQ, per germline. Deletions cut 0 bases from V and 2 bases from J, with 14 bases between. The CDR3 runs to 16 residues. The source material, RNA transcripts, was used to amplify TCR beta CDR3 regions. RT-PCR in the first round (using the HTBI primer set) targeted the TCR CDR3. TCRdb independently ran MiXCR on the multiplex PCR reads; one entry per CDR3 protein. The table shows roughly 710,000 distinct CDR3 sequences, with roughly a third occurring only once. Study-level results: Blood also showed most of the thyroid clonotypes that were expanded above 0.001.

The V call is TRBV5-1, the J call TRBJ1-2, with D uncertain. The clonotype was recovered from a woman in her forties with Graves' hyperthyroidism. The sequenced material came from blood. CDR3 protein: CASSLAVQRGNYGYTF. The CDR3 coding sequence is TGCGCCAGCAGCTTGGCCGTCCAGCGGGGAAACTATGGCTACACCTTC.